The 24 T cell receptor beta chains presented below share a single source sample, sequenced in a study of blood T cell repertoires in COVID-19. Produced via immunoSEQ multiplex PCR; TCRdb's table is partial and in-frame only. The sample holds 230,000 or so clones, around 90% seen once. What was sequenced was PBMCs or T cells enriched from blood (not recorded which). The receptors were sampled from a woman aged 25-40 years who had recovered from COVID-19.

V and J are TRBV13 and TRBJ1-2, with 10 bases fitting TRBD1. This CDR3 spans 16 amino acids. CDR1 is PRHDT and CDR2 is FYEKMQ in the germline V gene (reference sequence). V shed 1 base, J shed 3 bases, and the junction held 5 bases outside the gene matches. The CDR3 spells CASSLEPGTGDYGYTF. CDR3 sequence (DNA): TGTGCCAGCAGCTTAGAGCCAGGGACAGGGGACTATGGCTACACCTTC. Drawing the rest from reference TRBV13 and TRBJ1-2, the complete variable domain is AAGVIQSPRHLIKEKRETATLKCYPIPRHDTVYWYQQGPGQDPQFLISFYEKMQSDKGSIPDRFSAQQFSDYHSELNMSSLELGDSALYFCASSLEPGTGDYGYTFGSGTRLTVV.

The CDR3 loop is CASIRGDTQETQYF. As DNA, the CDR3 is TGTGCCAGCATTCGGGGGGACACCCAAGAGACCCAGTACTTC. The chain uses TRBV2 and TRBJ2-5; possibly TRBD2 for D (7 bases). The germline CDR1 and CDR2 sequences are SNHLY and FYNNEI. This CDR3 is built from 14 residues. V shed 7 bases and J shed 1 base, with 13 bases lying between them.

CDR3 amino acids: CASSPRPGGGELFF. DNA for the CDR3: TGTGCCAGCAGCCCGAGACCAGGGGGCGGGGAGCTGTTTTTT. The V gene is TRBV3-1 (or the pseudogene TRBV3-2), the J gene TRBJ2-2; 7 bases align to TRBD1. After removal of 4 bases from V and 7 bases from J, the junction contained 6 bases not matched to a gene. The CDR3 consists of 14 residues. The germline CDR1 and CDR2 sequences are LGHDT and YNNKEL (reference sequence).

Details on this clone: At the DNA level, this CDR3 is encoded by other sequences in the same sample as well. The chain couples TRBV7-9 to TRBJ1-2; the D is unclear. CDR1 is SEHNR, CDR2 FQNEAQ, per germline (reference sequence). The CDR3 has 12 residues. Trimming pared 5 bases from V and 4 bases from J, leaving 8 bases between. The CDR3 DNA reads TGTGCCAGCAGCCCTGATAGCTATGGCTACACCTTC. This codes for CASSPDSYGYTF.

The rearrangement uses TRBV6-5 and TRBJ2-3, with 7 positions matching TRBD1. In germline, CDR1 is MNHEY, CDR2 SVGAGI. J gave up 0 bases and V 5 bases, and 5 bases lay outside the gene matches. The CDR3 sequence is 15 residues long. CDR3 bases: TGTGCCAGCAGTACCAGGACAGGTAGCACAGATACGCAGTATTTT. It codes for CASSTRTGSTDTQYF.

This CDR3 reads CASSLSGETQYF. The CDR3 bases are TGTGCCAGCAGTTTATCCGGGGAGACCCAGTACTTC. This rearrangement joins TRBV12-3 or TRBV12-4 to TRBJ2-5, with D unresolved. This CDR3 contains 12 residues. With 2 bases removed from V and 5 bases from J, the gap between germline ends came to 6 bases.

In DNA, the CDR3 is TGTGCCAGCAGCTTAGGGACAGGGGAGGGCTACGAGCAGTACTTC. Its protein product is CASSLGTGEGYEQYF. The rearrangement joins TRBV7-2 to TRBJ2-7, with 9 bases matching TRBD1. CDR1 SGHTA and CDR2 FQGNSA come from the germline V gene. V dropped 1 base and J dropped 3; count of bases not matched to a gene: 4. The CDR3 has 15 residues.

V usage is TRBV24-1 and J usage is TRBJ2-1; D ambiguous. This CDR3 contains 12 residues. In germline, CDR1 is KGHDR, CDR2 SFDVKD. Trimming took 4 bases from V and 4 from J, leaving 4 bases between them. The DNA for the CDR3 is TGTGCCACCAGTGACCTGTACAATGAGCAGTTCTTC. Translating gives CATSDLYNEQFF.

The chain employs TRBV7-3 and TRBJ1-2; D gene ambiguous. Germline V gene data show CDR1 as SGHTA and CDR2 as FQGTGA. CDR3 length: 15 amino acids. The ends were cut back, 6 bases at V and 1 base at J, with 15 bases in the middle. For the CDR3, the DNA is TGTGCCAGCAGTTTAGGTCCCGGGGTTAACTATGGCTACACCTTC. Its protein is CASSLGPGVNYGYTF.

This chain joins TRBV7-2 and TRBJ2-7, with D perhaps TRBD1 (5 bases). Germline loops: CDR1 SGHTA, CDR2 FQGNSA. Trimming left V 1 base short and J 1 base short, with 8 bases between. The CDR3 runs to 14 residues. The CDR3 protein is CASSLDRTSYEQYF. CDR3 bases: TGTGCCAGCAGCTTAGACAGGACATCCTACGAGCAGTACTTC.

This chain connects TRBV6-4 to TRBJ2-2; a possible D gene is TRBD1 (6 bases). This CDR3 contains 13 residues. The germline V gene encodes CDR1 MRHNA and CDR2 SNTAGT. Trimming stripped 10 bases from V and 2 bases from J, with 11 bases between. The CDR3 here is CATMDRNTGELFF. The CDR3 nucleotides read TGTGCCACGATGGACAGAAACACCGGGGAGCTGTTTTTT.

V and J are TRBV19 and TRBJ1-5; 10 bases fit TRBD1. The V and J ends lost 7 bases and 4 bases, in that order; junction bases with no gene match: 7. The CDR3 is 15 residues long. Germline CDR1 is LNHDA and CDR2 is SQIVND (reference sequence). The CDR3 reads CASKTDRGYNQPQHF. As DNA, the CDR3 is TGTGCCAGTAAAACGGACAGGGGGTATAATCAGCCCCAGCATTTT.

The rearrangement uses TRBV9 and TRBJ1-2, with TRBD1 matching over 10 bases. The CDR3 has 16 amino acids. V trimming: 6 bases; J trimming: 1 base; junction bases outside the gene matches: 9. Looked up from germline, CDR1 is SGDLS and CDR2 is YYNGEE. Written as DNA, the CDR3 is TGTGCCAGCACCTTTACCGGGACAGGGGATAACTATGGCTACACCTTC. This encodes CASTFTGTGDNYGYTF.

V and J are TRBV6-5 and TRBJ2-1; weak D call: TRBD1 (6 bases). From germline, CDR1 is MNHEY and CDR2 SVGAGI. Trimming removed 5 bases at V and 1 base at J, with 9 bases between. This CDR3 has 14 residues. The CDR3: CASSRDTSYNEQFF. CDR3 in DNA: TGTGCCAGCAGTAGGGACACATCCTACAATGAGCAGTTCTTC.

A remark on this clone: The sample contains more than one DNA sequence encoding this CDR3. The chain joins TRBV7-2 to TRBJ1-5; 7 bases match TRBD1. Germline V gene data show CDR1 as SGHTA and CDR2 as FQGNSA. There are 13 residues in the CDR3. Trimming at V came to 5 bases and at J to 7 bases, leaving 5 bases not matched to a gene. Written as DNA, the CDR3 is TGTGCCAGCAGCCCTCACAGGGGACAGCCCCAGCATTTT. It translates to CASSPHRGQPQHF.

CDR3: CAISEPGGNEQFF. In DNA, the CDR3 is TGTGCCATCAGTGAGCCAGGGGGTAATGAGCAGTTCTTC. This rearrangement joins TRBV10-3 to TRBJ2-1; 7 bases match TRBD1. J lost 7 bases, V lost 2 bases, and 2 bases had no gene match. Per germline, CDR1 ENHRY and CDR2 SYGVKD. This CDR3 contains 13 residues.

This sequence joins TRBV5-8 and TRBJ2-1; a weak D match, TRBD2 (5 bases). This CDR3 is 14 amino acids long. The V end lost 5 bases, the J end lost 7 bases, and 16 bases lay between the germline ends. Germline CDR1 SGHTS, CDR2 YDEGEE. The CDR3 DNA sequence: TGTGCCAGCAGAAGCGGACCCTGGGTGAATGAGCAGTTCTTC. Protein: CASRSGPWVNEQFF.

The chain's CDR3 is CASAGTALGYGYTF. CDR3 DNA: TGTGCCAGCGCAGGGACAGCCCTAGGATATGGCTACACCTTC. This chain connects TRBV6-5 to TRBJ1-2, with TRBD1 matching 7 bases. Per the germline V gene, CDR1 is MNHEY and CDR2 is SVGAGI. This CDR3 region has 14 residues. Germline trimming cut 8 bases from V and 5 bases from J; bases unmatched to any gene: 11.

The V gene is TRBV19, the J gene TRBJ2-3, with TRBD2 matching 8 bases. V was pared by 1 base and J by 2 bases, with 5 bases of the junction left unmatched. CDR1 is LNHDA, CDR2 SQIVND, per germline (reference sequence). This CDR3 is 16 amino acids long. The CDR3 nucleotides read TGTGCCAGTAGTATAGGGCGGGGGGCCCTCACAGATACGCAGTATTTT. It specifies CASSIGRGALTDTQYF.

The chain links TRBV6-5 to TRBJ1-6; D ambiguous. Trimming removed 8 bases at V and 11 bases at J, with 16 bases between. Germline assignment: CDR1 MNHEY and CDR2 SVGAGI. This CDR3 has 13 amino acids. CDR3 sequence (DNA): TGTGCCAGCGCGGGGAAGGGTTTGGCACCCCTCCACTTT. It codes for CASAGKGLAPLHF.

J is TRBJ2-7 and V is TRBV10-3; TRBD2 agrees at 10 bases. With 0 bases clipped from V and 6 bases from J, the junction kept 11 bases outside the gene matches. This CDR3 contains 17 residues. The germline V gene has CDR1 ENHRY and CDR2 SYGVKD. DNA of the CDR3: TGTGCCATCAGTGAGTCGTCCCTAGCGGGGGCCTCTATCGAGCAGTACTTC. This translates into CAISESSLAGASIEQYF.

J is TRBJ2-3 and V is TRBV5-6, with TRBD1 matching 10 bases. Germline assignment: CDR1 SGHDT and CDR2 YYEEEE. V shed 5 bases and J 1 base; nucleotides not matched to a gene: 7. The CDR3 runs 16 residues. CDR3: CASRPDRGLCTDTQYF. Here the CDR3 DNA reads TGTGCCAGCAGACCCGACAGGGGGCTATGCACAGATACGCAGTATTTT.

The chain has TRBV7-8 and TRBJ2-5, with 7 bases aligning to TRBD1. This CDR3 is 15 amino acids long. Unmatched junction bases numbered 4, after V lost 2 bases and J lost 1 base. The V gene's germline CDR1 is SGHVS and CDR2 FQNEAQ. The chain's CDR3 is CASSLRQGVQETQYF. As DNA, the CDR3 is TGTGCCAGCAGCTTACGGCAGGGGGTCCAAGAGACCCAGTACTTC.

The rearrangement uses TRBV9 and TRBJ2-7; D is undetermined. V dropped 0 bases and J dropped 5 bases, with 9 bases sitting between them. The CDR3 runs 13 residues. Germline values: CDR1 SGDLS, CDR2 YYNGEE. In nucleotides, the CDR3 is TGTGCCAGCAGCGTAGTCCCCTTCGACGAGCAGTACTTC. Translation gives CASSVVPFDEQYF.